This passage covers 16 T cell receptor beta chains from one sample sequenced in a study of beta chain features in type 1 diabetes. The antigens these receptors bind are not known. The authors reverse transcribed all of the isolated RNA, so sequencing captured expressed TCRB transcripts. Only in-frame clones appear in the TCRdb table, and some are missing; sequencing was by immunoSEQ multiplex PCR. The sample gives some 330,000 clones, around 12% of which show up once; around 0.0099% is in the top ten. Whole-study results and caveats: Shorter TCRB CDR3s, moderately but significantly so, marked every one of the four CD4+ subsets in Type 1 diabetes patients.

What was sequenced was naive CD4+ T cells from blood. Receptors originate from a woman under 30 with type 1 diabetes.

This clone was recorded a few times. Written as DNA, the CDR3 is TGTGCCAGCAGCGTAGAGGGGACAAGGAATGAAAAACTGTTTTTT. Translation: CASSVEGTRNEKLFF. The chain combines TRBV9 with TRBJ1-4, with D tentatively TRBD1 (6 bases). The V gene lost 0 bases and the J gene lost 5 bases, with 11 bases spanning the gap. This CDR3 region has 15 residues. CDR1 and CDR2 (germline): SGDLS, YYNGEE. Full variable domain (rest looked up from reference TRBV9 and TRBJ1-4): DSGVTQTPKHLITATGQRVTLRCSPRSGDLSVYWYQQSLDQGLQFLIQYYNGEERAKGNILERFSAQQFPDLHSELNLSSLELGDSALYFCASSVEGTRNEKLFFGSGTQLSVL.

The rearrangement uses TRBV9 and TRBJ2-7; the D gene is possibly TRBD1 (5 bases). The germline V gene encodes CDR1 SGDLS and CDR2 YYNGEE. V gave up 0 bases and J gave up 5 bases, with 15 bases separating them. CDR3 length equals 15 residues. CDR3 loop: CASSVEGQRQNEQYF. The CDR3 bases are TGTGCCAGCAGCGTAGAAGGGCAACGACAGAACGAGCAGTACTTC.

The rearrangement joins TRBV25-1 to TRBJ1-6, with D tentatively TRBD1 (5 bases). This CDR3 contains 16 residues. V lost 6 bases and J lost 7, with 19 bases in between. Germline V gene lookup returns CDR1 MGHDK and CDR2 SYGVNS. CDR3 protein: CASRAGGGSWNSPLHF. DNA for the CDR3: TGTGCCAGCAGAGCGGGGGGAGGGTCGTGGAATTCACCCCTCCACTTT.

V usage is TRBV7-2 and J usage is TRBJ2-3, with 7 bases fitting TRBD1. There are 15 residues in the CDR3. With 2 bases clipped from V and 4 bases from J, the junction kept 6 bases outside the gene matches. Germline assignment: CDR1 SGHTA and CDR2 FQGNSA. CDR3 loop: CASSLTQGVADTQYF. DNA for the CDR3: TGTGCCAGCAGCTTAACCCAGGGGGTTGCAGATACGCAGTATTTT.

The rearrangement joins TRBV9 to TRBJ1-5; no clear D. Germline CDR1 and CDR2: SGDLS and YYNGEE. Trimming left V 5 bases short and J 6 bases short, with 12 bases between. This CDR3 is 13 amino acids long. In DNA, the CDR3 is TGTGCCAGCAGTGAGGGAGAGAGTCAGCCCCAGCATTTT. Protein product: CASSEGESQPQHF.

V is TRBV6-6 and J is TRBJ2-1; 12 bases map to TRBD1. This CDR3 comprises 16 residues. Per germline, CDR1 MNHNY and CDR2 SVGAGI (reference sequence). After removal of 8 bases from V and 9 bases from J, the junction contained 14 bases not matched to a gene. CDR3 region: CASYPDRDRGLGEQFF. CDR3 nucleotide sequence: TGTGCCAGCTACCCAGACCGGGACAGGGGGCTCGGTGAGCAGTTCTTC.

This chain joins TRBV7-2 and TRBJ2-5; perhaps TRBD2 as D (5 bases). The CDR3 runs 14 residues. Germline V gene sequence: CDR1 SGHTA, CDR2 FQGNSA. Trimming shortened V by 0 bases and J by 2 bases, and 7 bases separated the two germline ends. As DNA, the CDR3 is TGTGCCAGCAGCTTAGCGAGGGCGCAAGAGACCCAGTACTTC. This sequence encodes CASSLARAQETQYF. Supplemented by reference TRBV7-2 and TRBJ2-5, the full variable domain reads GAGVSQSPSNKVTEKGKDVELRCDPISGHTALYWYRQSLGQGLEFLIYFQGNSAPDKSGLPSDRFSAERTGGSVSTLTIQRTQQEDSAVYLCASSLARAQETQYFGPGTRLLVL.

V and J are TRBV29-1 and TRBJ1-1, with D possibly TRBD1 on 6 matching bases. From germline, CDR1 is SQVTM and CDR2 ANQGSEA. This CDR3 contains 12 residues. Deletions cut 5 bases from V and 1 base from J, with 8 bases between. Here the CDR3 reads CSVSRGNTEAFF. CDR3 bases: TGCAGCGTTTCCAGGGGGAACACTGAAGCTTTCTTT.

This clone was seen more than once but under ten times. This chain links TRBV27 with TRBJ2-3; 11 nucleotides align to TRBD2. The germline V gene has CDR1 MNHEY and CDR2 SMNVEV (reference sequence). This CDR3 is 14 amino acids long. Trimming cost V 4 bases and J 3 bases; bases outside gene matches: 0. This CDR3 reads CASSSSGRTDTQYF. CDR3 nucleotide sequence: TGTGCCAGCAGTTCTAGCGGGAGGACAGATACGCAGTATTTT.

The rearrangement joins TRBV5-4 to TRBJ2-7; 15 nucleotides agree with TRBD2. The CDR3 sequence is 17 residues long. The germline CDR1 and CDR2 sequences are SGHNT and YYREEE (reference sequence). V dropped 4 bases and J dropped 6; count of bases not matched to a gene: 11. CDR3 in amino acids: CASSLGTSGRSGFEQYF. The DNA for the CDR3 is TGTGCCAGCAGCCTCGGGACTAGCGGGAGGTCCGGGTTCGAGCAGTACTTC. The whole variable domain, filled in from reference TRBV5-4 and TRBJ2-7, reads ETGVTQSPTHLIKTRGQQVTLRCSSQSGHNTVSWYQQALGQGPQFIFQYYREEENGRGNFPPRFSGLQFPNYSSELNVNALELDDSALYLCASSLGTSGRSGFEQYFGPGTRLTVT.

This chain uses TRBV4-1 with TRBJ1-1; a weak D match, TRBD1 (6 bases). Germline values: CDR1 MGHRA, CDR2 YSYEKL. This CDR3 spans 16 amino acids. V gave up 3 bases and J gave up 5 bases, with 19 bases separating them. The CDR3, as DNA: TGCGCCAGCAGCCAGCTCACAGGGCCGAGGGGAACTGAAGCTTTCTTT. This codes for CASSQLTGPRGTEAFF.

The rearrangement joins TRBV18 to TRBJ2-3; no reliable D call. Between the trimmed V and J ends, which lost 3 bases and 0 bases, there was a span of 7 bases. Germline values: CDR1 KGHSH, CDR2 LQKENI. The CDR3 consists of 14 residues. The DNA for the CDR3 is TGTGCCAGCTCACCGGTACAGAGCACAGATACGCAGTATTTT. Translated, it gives CASSPVQSTDTQYF.

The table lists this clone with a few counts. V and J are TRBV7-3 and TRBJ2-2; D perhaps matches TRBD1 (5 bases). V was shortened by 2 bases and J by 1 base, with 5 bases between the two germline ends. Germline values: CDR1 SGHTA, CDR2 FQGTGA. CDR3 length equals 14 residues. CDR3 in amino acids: CASSLGQNTGELFF. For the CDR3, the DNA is TGTGCCAGCAGCTTAGGACAGAACACCGGGGAGCTGTTTTTT.

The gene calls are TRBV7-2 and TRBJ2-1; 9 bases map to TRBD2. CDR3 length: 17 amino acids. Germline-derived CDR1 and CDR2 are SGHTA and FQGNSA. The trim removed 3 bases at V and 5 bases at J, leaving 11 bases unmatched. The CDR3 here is CASSFAGGARGDNEQFF. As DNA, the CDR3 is TGTGCCAGCAGCTTCGCGGGGGGGGCACGGGGTGACAATGAGCAGTTCTTC.

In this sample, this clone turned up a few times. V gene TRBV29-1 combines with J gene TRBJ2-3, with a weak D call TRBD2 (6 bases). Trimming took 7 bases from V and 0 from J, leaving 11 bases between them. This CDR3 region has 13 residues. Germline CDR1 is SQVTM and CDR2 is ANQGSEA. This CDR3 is CSAVAESTDTQYF. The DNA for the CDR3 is TGCAGCGCAGTAGCGGAGAGCACAGATACGCAGTATTTT.

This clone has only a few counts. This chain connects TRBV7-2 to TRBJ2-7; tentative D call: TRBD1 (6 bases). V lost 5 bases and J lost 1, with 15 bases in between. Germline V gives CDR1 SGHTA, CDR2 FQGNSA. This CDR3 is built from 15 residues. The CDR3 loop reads CASSKYRAPSYEQYF. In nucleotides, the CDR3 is TGTGCCAGCAGCAAATACAGGGCTCCGTCCTACGAGCAGTACTTC.